This T cell receptor beta chain was recovered during a study of T cells in Graves' hyperthyroidism and ophthalmopathy. Germline V lookup: CDR1 MNHNS, CDR2 SASEGT. The CDR3 covers 14 residues. Amplification yielded TCR beta CDR3 regions, with RNA transcripts as the source. TCR CDR3 underwent first-round RT-PCR with the HTBI primer set. TCRdb processed the multiplex PCR reads anew with MiXCR; each CDR3 protein has one entry. The sample carries 650,000 to 750,000 distinct CDR3 sequences, less than 15% recorded once. In the case of this clonotype: This may come from a read error, since a much larger clone is one base off. The CDR3 ends on some other residue instead of the conserved phenylalanine or tryptophan, so this is likely a read error.

With a duration under 2 months, the hyperthyroidism was newly diagnosed in patients aged 18 to 65. Patients with uncontrolled infections, other autoimmune diseases, pregnancy or lactation were excluded. PBMCs were derived from roughly 10 ml fresh peripheral blood. This TCR came from a woman aged 18-29 years with Graves' hyperthyroidism. This chain uses TRBV6-1 with TRBJ2-1, with D possibly TRBD1 on 5 matching bases. The sequencing input was blood. CDR3 DNA sequence: TGCGCCAGCAGTGATGGGGCCCACCGGGATGAGCAGTTCCTC. It specifies CASSDGAHRDEQFL.